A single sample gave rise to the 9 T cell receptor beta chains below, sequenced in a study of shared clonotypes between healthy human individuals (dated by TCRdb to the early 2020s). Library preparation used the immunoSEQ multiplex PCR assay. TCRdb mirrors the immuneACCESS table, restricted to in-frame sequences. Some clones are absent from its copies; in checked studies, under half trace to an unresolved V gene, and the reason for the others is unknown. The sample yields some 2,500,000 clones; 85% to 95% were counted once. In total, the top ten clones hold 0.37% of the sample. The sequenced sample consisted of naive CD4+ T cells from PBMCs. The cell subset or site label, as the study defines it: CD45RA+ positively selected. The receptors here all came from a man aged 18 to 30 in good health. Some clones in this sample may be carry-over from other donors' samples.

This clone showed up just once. CDR3 region: CASRAGDNEQFF. The CDR3 DNA reads as TGTGCCAGCCGGGCAGGAGACAATGAGCAGTTCTTC. The chain is built from TRBV2 and TRBJ2-1; D uncertain. The CDR3 is made up of 12 amino acids. The V and J ends lost 8 bases and 5 bases respectively, with 10 bases between them. Germline assignment: CDR1 SNHLY and CDR2 FYNNEI.

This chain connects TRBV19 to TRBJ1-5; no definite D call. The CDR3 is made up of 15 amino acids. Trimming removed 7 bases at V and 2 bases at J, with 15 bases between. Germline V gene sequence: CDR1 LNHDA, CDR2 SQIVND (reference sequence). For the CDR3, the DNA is TGTGCCAGTACCCCCTCGAACGGGGGCAATCAGCCCCAGCATTTT. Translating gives CASTPSNGGNQPQHF. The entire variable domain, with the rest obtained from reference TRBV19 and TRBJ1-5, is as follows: DGGITQSPKYLFRKEGQNVTLSCEQNLNHDAMYWYRQDPGQGLRLIYYSQIVNDFQKGDIAEGYSVSREKKESFPLTVTSAQKNPTAFYLCASTPSNGGNQPQHFGDGTRLSIL.

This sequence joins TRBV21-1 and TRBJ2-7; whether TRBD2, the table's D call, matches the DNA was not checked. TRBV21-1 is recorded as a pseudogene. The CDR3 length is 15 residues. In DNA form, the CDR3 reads TGTGCCAGATCACTAGCGGGAGAAGAATCCTACGAGCAGTACTTC. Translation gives CARSLAGEESYEQYF.

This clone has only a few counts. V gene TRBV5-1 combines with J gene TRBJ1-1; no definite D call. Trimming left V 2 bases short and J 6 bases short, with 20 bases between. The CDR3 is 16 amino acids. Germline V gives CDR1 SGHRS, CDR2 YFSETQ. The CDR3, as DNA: TGCGCCAGCAGCTTTCGACTCTCAGGAGGGTGGTCTGAAGCTTTCTTT. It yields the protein CASSFRLSGGWSEAFF.

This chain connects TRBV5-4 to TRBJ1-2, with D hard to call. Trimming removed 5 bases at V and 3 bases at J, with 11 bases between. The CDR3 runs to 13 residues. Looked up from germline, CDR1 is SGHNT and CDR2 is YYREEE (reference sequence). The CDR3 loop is CASRLAGDYGYTF. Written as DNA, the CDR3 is TGTGCCAGCAGGCTGGCCGGGGACTATGGCTACACCTTC.

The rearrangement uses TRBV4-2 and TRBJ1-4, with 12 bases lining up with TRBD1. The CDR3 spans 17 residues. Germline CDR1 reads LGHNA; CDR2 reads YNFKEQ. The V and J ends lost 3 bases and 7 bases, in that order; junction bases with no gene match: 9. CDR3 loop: CASSHVPGQGAPEKLFF. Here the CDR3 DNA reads TGTGCCAGCAGCCACGTCCCGGGACAGGGGGCTCCTGAAAAACTGTTTTTT.

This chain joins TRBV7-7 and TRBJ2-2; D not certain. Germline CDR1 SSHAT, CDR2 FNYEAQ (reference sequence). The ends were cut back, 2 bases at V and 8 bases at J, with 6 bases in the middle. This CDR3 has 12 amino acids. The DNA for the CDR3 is TGTGCCAGCAGCTTAAGCGAGGGGGAGCTGTTTTTT. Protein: CASSLSEGELFF.

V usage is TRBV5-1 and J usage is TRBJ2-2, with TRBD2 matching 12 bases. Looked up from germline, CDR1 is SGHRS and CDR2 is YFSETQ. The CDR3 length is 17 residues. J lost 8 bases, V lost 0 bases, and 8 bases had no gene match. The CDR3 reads CASSLDSTSGRLGELFF. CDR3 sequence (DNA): TGCGCCAGCAGCTTGGATTCGACTAGCGGGAGATTAGGGGAGCTGTTTTTT.

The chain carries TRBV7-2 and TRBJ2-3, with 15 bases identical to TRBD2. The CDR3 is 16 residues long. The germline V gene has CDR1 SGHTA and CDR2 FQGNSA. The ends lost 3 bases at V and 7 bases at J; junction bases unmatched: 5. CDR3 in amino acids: CASSLGLAGGLHTQYF. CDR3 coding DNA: TGTGCCAGCAGCTTGGGACTAGCGGGAGGACTTCATACGCAGTATTTT.